These 20 T cell receptor beta chains were sequenced from one sample in a study of CD8 T cells in ankylosing spondylitis. Each CDR3 protein gets one entry after TCRdb re-called the 5' RACE reads with MiXCR. The sample holds approximately 540,000 distinct CDR3 sequences, over 9.5% seen once. Study results and limitations: What seemed typical of ankylosing spondylitis blood was a TCR beta motif built from roughly 8 highly homologous variants.

The antigens these receptors bind are not known. Material: blood, either unsorted or a sorted T cell fraction (not recorded which). Receptors were obtained from a male donor with ankylosing spondylitis.

In this sample, this clonotype turned up a few times. The V and J genes are TRBV12-3 or TRBV12-4 and TRBJ2-2, with D possibly being TRBD1 (6 bases). This CDR3 is built from 12 residues. The V end lost 6 bases, the J end lost 10 bases, and 12 bases lay between the germline ends. DNA of the CDR3: TGTGCCAGCAGCCCAGGGGTGGAGGAGCTGTTTTTT. Its translation: CASSPGVEELFF.

J is TRBJ1-5 and V is TRBV20-1; D remains ambiguous. Germline V gene sequence: CDR1 DFQATT, CDR2 SNEGSKA (reference sequence). This CDR3 has 15 residues. V was pared by 3 bases and J by 2 bases, with 14 bases between. CDR3: CSARSSRGGNQPQHF. As DNA, the CDR3 is TGCAGTGCTAGGTCCAGCCGCGGGGGCAATCAGCCCCAGCATTTT.

This chain joins TRBV5-1 and TRBJ1-1; TRBD1 is a possible D gene (6 bases). The CDR3 is 11 amino acids. Trimming cost V 6 bases and J 6 bases, with 9 bases left between them. The V gene's germline CDR1 is SGHRS and CDR2 YFSETQ. CDR3 DNA sequence: TGCGCCAGCATACAGGGTCCTGAAGCTTTCTTT. Translated: CASIQGPEAFF.

This clonotype has just a few counts. V gene TRBV15 combines with J gene TRBJ2-3, with D hard to call. Trimming took 1 base from V and 3 from J, leaving 5 bases between them. The CDR3 spans 13 residues. The germline V gene encodes CDR1 LNHNV and CDR2 YYDKDF (reference sequence). CDR3 sequence (DNA): TGTGCCACCAGCAGAGCAATTACAGATACGCAGTATTTT. This codes for CATSRAITDTQYF.

The V gene is TRBV20-1, the J gene TRBJ2-7; 12 bases map to TRBD2. CDR3 length: 21 residues. Trimming took 1 base from V and 6 from J; bases not matched to a gene: 25. CDR1 is DFQATT and CDR2 is SNEGSKA in the germline V gene (reference sequence). CDR3 residues: CSARGRGILSTSGSSLGEQYF. The CDR3 bases are TGCAGTGCTAGAGGCAGGGGGATCTTGTCGACTAGCGGGAGTTCGTTAGGCGAGCAGTACTTC.

This chain joins TRBV20-1 and TRBJ2-7; maybe TRBD2 (5 bases). V was shortened by 0 bases and J by 3 bases, with 9 bases between the two germline ends. Germline-derived CDR1 and CDR2 are DFQATT and SNEGSKA (reference sequence). The CDR3 covers 13 residues. The CDR3 protein is CSARDLGDYEQYF. The CDR3 DNA is TGCAGTGCTAGAGATCTCGGGGACTACGAGCAGTACTTC.

This clonotype was observed a handful of times. In nucleotides, the CDR3 is TGTGCCAGCAGTGCCTCCGGGACATATGGCTACACCTTC. This codes for CASSASGTYGYTF. This chain uses TRBV25-1 with TRBJ1-2; a weak D match, TRBD1 (6 bases). Germline V CDR1 and CDR2: MGHDK, SYGVNS. The CDR3 spans 13 residues. Trimming removed 4 bases at V and 5 bases at J, with 11 bases between.

This clonotype was seen many times. V and J are TRBV24-1 and TRBJ1-2, with unresolved D. Trimming left V 2 bases short and J 4 bases short, with 16 bases between. Germline assignment: CDR1 KGHDR and CDR2 SFDVKD. The CDR3 is made up of 16 amino acids. CDR3: CATSDSRVPDAYGYTF. CDR3 DNA: TGTGCCACCAGTGATTCGAGGGTGCCGGATGCCTATGGCTACACCTTC.

Only a few counts were recorded for this clonotype. CDR3 sequence: CSARDGRDTSQPQHF. The DNA of the CDR3 is TGCAGTGCTAGAGATGGCAGAGACACATCACAGCCCCAGCATTTT. The chain links TRBV20-1 to TRBJ1-5, with no clear D. The length of the CDR3 is 15 residues. Germline assignment: CDR1 DFQATT and CDR2 SNEGSKA (reference sequence). V was shortened by 0 bases and J by 7 bases, with 16 bases between the two germline ends.

Only a few counts were recorded for this clonotype. The chain couples TRBV7-2 to TRBJ1-5, with D tentatively TRBD1 (5 bases). Trimming took 2 bases from V and 2 from J, leaving 10 bases between them. CDR1 is SGHTA and CDR2 is FQGNSA in the germline V gene. This CDR3 spans 15 amino acids. CDR3 nucleotide sequence: TGTGCCAGCAGCTTACGAGGGGTAGGCAATCAGCCCCAGCATTTT. Its protein product is CASSLRGVGNQPQHF.

The rearrangement uses TRBV7-8 and TRBJ2-2; maybe TRBD1 (6 bases). The germline V gene encodes CDR1 SGHVS and CDR2 FQNEAQ. V gave up 5 bases and J gave up 9 bases, with 19 bases separating them. The CDR3 is 15 residues long. CDR3 sequence: CASSLGARGARELFF. The DNA for the CDR3 is TGTGCCAGCAGCCTAGGGGCCAGGGGCGCCCGGGAGCTGTTTTTT.

In this sample, this clonotype turned up once. This chain uses TRBV7-2 with TRBJ1-5; D is perhaps TRBD1 (5 bases). Germline V lookup: CDR1 SGHTA, CDR2 FQGNSA. V lost 2 bases to trimming and J lost 6 bases, with 8 bases between them. The CDR3 contains 13 residues. The CDR3 bases are TGTGCCAGCAGCTTACAGGGTTTTCAGCCCCAGCATTTT. This translates into CASSLQGFQPQHF.

CDR3 sequence reads: CASTSGFSGYTF. CDR3 nucleotide sequence: TGTGCCAGTACGAGCGGCTTCAGCGGCTACACCTTC. The gene calls are TRBV25-1 and TRBJ1-2; D gene uncertain. Trimming stripped 9 bases from V and 8 bases from J, with 16 bases between. Germline CDR1 reads MGHDK; CDR2 reads SYGVNS. The CDR3 consists of 12 residues.

This clonotype came up a few times. V and J are TRBV12-3 or TRBV12-4 and TRBJ1-6; 7 bases fit TRBD1. The CDR3 has 14 residues. With V trimmed by 6 bases and J by 10 bases, 9 bases remained unmatched. CDR3 in amino acids: CASRAGQFRSPLHF. Here the CDR3 DNA reads TGTGCCAGCAGGGCGGGACAGTTTAGGTCACCCCTCCACTTT.

This sequence joins TRBV29-1 and TRBJ2-5; either TRBD1 or TRBD2 may fit D (5 bases each). The V end lost 6 bases, the J end lost 5 bases, and 19 bases lay between the germline ends. Germline V gene data show CDR1 as SQVTM and CDR2 as ANQGSEA. The CDR3 has 14 amino acids. The CDR3 loop is CSVVKGTPRETQYF. In nucleotides, the CDR3 is TGCAGCGTGGTTAAGGGGACCCCCAGGGAGACCCAGTACTTC.

The CDR3 reads CASSWRQGQGYTF. The CDR3 coding sequence is TGTGCCAGCAGCTGGAGACAGGGCCAGGGCTACACCTTC. This chain connects TRBV11-2 to TRBJ1-2, with TRBD1 identical over 7 bases. CDR3 size: 13 residues. Germline V gene lookup returns CDR1 SGHAT and CDR2 FQNNGV. The trim removed 4 bases at V and 8 bases at J, leaving 7 bases unmatched. The whole variable domain, remainder taken from reference TRBV11-2 and TRBJ1-2, is EAGVAQSPRYKIIEKRQSVAFWCNPISGHATLYWYQQILGQGPKLLIQFQNNGVVDDSQLPKDRFSAERLKGVDSTLKIQPAKLEDSAVYLCASSWRQGQGYTFGSGTRLTVV.

This clonotype has a count of ten or more. The V gene is TRBV29-1, the J gene TRBJ2-7, with 8 bases that match TRBD1. Looked up from germline, CDR1 is SQVTM and CDR2 is ANQGSEA. J lost 0 bases, V lost 4 bases, and 5 bases had no gene match. There are 14 residues in the CDR3. The CDR3 sequence: CSVVGQDVSYEQYV. The CDR3 nucleotides are TGCAGCGTTGTGGGACAGGACGTCTCCTACGAGCAGTACGTC.

The J gene is TRBJ1-1, the V gene TRBV3-1; unclear D gene. CDR3 size: 12 residues. CDR1 and CDR2 from the germline V gene are LGHDT and YNNKEL (reference sequence). V was clipped by 1 base and J by 7 bases, with 7 bases between them. DNA for the CDR3: TGTGCCAGCAGCCAAGTTCAGAATGAAGCTTTCTTT. Its protein product is CASSQVQNEAFF.

Comment on this clonotype: Mismatch with germline at one junction end may stem from a read error. The chain uses TRBV12-3 or TRBV12-4 and TRBJ2-1; maybe TRBD1 (8 bases). There are 18 residues in the CDR3. Here the CDR3 reads CACSRGGQAYYSYNEQFF. The CDR3 bases are TGTGCCTGCAGTCGCGGGGGACAGGCCTATTACTCCTACAATGAGCAGTTCTTC.

This clonotype was recorded a few times. The V and J genes are TRBV12-3 or TRBV12-4 and TRBJ2-3, with 9 bases lining up with TRBD2. The CDR3 extends over 16 amino acids. V was pared by 5 bases and J by 1 base, with 7 bases of the junction left unmatched. The CDR3 DNA reads TGTGCCAGCAGTCAAGAGGGACTAGCTGGCACAGATACGCAGTATTTT. It encodes CASSQEGLAGTDTQYF.